The sequence of this T cell receptor (beta chain) was determined in a study of T cells after posttransplantation cyclophosphamide. Overall study results and limits: TRB overlap between skin or GI tissue T cells and blood was limited.

This CDR3 has 15 amino acids. Germline assignment: CDR1 SGDLS and CDR2 YYNGEE. The germline V and J ends were trimmed by 3 bases and 5 bases, with 17 bases remaining between them. Points on this clone: Its antigen is not known.

Cells defined as naive were viable CD3+CD4+ or CD3+CD8+ and CCR7+CD45RA+CD45RO-CD95-CD27+CD28+. The protocol was immunoSEQ multiplex PCR, while the TCRdb copy is restricted to in-frame clones and leaves out a portion. The sample carries about 31,000 clones, 85% to 95% recorded once. The origin of this receptor is a woman aged 60-75 years in good health, CMV-negative, and a related stem cell transplant donor. The J gene is TRBJ1-2, the V gene TRBV9, with a possible D match to TRBD1 (5 bases). Sequenced input: naive CD4+ T cells sorted from PBMCs. The CDR3, as DNA: TGTGCCAGCAGCGCCGGGGAGGGCCAGGGTTATGGCTACACCTTC. Encoded protein: CASSAGEGQGYGYTF.